Below are 30 T cell receptor beta chains sequenced from a single sample in a study of T cell responses to AZD1222 COVID-19 vaccine (dated by TCRdb to about 2021). The library was built by means of the immunoSEQ multiplex PCR assay. Not all clones reach the TCRdb copy of this immuneACCESS table, which keeps in-frame sequences only. Checked studies attribute under half of the gap to unresolved V genes and leave the rest unexplained. For this sample the table gives under 70,000 clones, of which around 79% were detected only once. The ten largest clones add up to 23% of the sample. The time point label here, explained by the study, means: baseline before first vaccination. Taken with the paper, the label for treatment or condition translates to: meningococcal conjugate vaccine given as trial control. The source was peripheral blood, collected on day 0 of MenACWY control vaccination. Source of these receptors: an adult in good health.

The CDR3 spells CACVPEGAHNEQFF. The CDR3 DNA reads TGTGCCTGCGTTCCTGAGGGAGCGCACAATGAGCAGTTCTTC. The chain combines TRBV30 with TRBJ2-1; possible D gene TRBD2, 5 bases. V was cut by 6 bases and J by 5 bases, with 17 bases left in between. The CDR3 has 14 residues. The germline gives CDR1 GTSNPN, CDR2 SVGIG (reference sequence).

This chain joins TRBV7-6 and TRBJ1-1; a weak D match, TRBD1 (6 bases). Germline V gives CDR1 SGHVS, CDR2 FNYEAQ. Trimming pared 1 base from V and 3 bases from J, leaving 6 bases between. This CDR3 is 13 amino acids long. The CDR3 DNA sequence: TGTGCCAGCAGCTTAGAGGGGGACACTGAAGCTTTCTTT. Amino acids: CASSLEGDTEAFF.

The gene calls are TRBV5-1 and TRBJ1-2; tentatively, D is TRBD1 (6 bases). Germline CDR1 and CDR2: SGHRS and YFSETQ. This CDR3 comprises 16 residues. V lost 5 bases and J 0 bases, leaving 17 bases between the germline ends. CDR3 sequence reads: CASRETGSGTNYGYTF. For the CDR3, the DNA is TGCGCCAGCAGGGAGACAGGTTCGGGGACTAACTATGGCTACACCTTC.

This clone was counted a few times. V and J are TRBV19 and TRBJ1-1, with D possibly matching TRBD1 (5 bases). The V end was cut by 5 bases, the J end by 3 bases, with 10 bases between. Germline CDR1 and CDR2: LNHDA and SQIVND (reference sequence). CDR3 size: 13 residues. Here the CDR3 reads CASSRAGDTEAFF. The CDR3 nucleotides are TGTGCCAGTAGTCGTGCGGGGGACACTGAAGCTTTCTTT. The entire variable domain, with the rest obtained from reference TRBV19 and TRBJ1-1, is as follows: DGGITQSPKYLFRKEGQNVTLSCEQNLNHDAMYWYRQDPGQGLRLIYYSQIVNDFQKGDIAEGYSVSREKKESFPLTVTSAQKNPTAFYLCASSRAGDTEAFFGQGTRLTVV.

This sequence joins TRBV7-2 and TRBJ1-2; D not certain. Trimming removed 5 bases from V and 4 bases from J, with 14 bases in between. Germline loops: CDR1 SGHTA, CDR2 FQGNSA. The CDR3 has 14 residues. The CDR3, as DNA: TGTGCCAGCAGCCTGGGTAGGAATCTCTATGGCTACACCTTC. This sequence encodes CASSLGRNLYGYTF.

V usage is TRBV9 and J usage is TRBJ2-1, with D possibly matching TRBD2 (5 bases). V was shortened by 0 bases and J by 1 base, with 8 bases between the two germline ends. Germline V gene data show CDR1 as SGDLS and CDR2 as YYNGEE. This CDR3 spans 15 amino acids. The CDR3 DNA follows: TGTGCCAGCAGCGTAGAAGAGGGTTCCTACAATGAGCAGTTCTTC. Amino acids: CASSVEEGSYNEQFF.

The chain employs TRBV7-2 and TRBJ1-5, with D unclear. The V gene lost 6 bases and the J gene lost 0 bases, with 6 bases spanning the gap. Germline values: CDR1 SGHTA, CDR2 FQGNSA. The length of the CDR3 is 13 residues. CDR3 DNA: TGTGCCAGCAGTCAATATAGCAATCAGCCCCAGCATTTT. Translated: CASSQYSNQPQHF.

The CDR3 nucleotides are TGTGCCAGCAGTTTACAGGGCTATAATTCACCCCTCCACTTT. Protein sequence: CASSLQGYNSPLHF. The chain joins TRBV27 to TRBJ1-6; D possibly corresponds to TRBD1 (5 bases). The CDR3 is 14 amino acids. V gave up 2 bases and J gave up 3 bases, with 5 bases separating them. Germline values: CDR1 MNHEY, CDR2 SMNVEV (reference sequence).

CDR3 amino acids: CASSSAPSDEQYF. The CDR3 DNA is TGTGCCAGCAGTTCGGCCCCGAGCGACGAGCAGTACTTC. This sequence joins TRBV5-4 and TRBJ2-7, with no clear D. This CDR3 spans 13 amino acids. Germline assignment: CDR1 SGHNT and CDR2 YYREEE (reference sequence). V gave up 5 bases and J gave up 5 bases, with 14 bases separating them.

As regards this clone: Germline and junction disagree at one end, which may indicate a read error. The chain joins TRBV11-2 to TRBJ2-1; 11 bases map to TRBD2. CDR1 SGHAT and CDR2 FQNNGV come from the germline V gene. This CDR3 is built from 14 residues. CDR3: CASTLAGGVDEQFF. DNA of the CDR3: TGTGCCAGCACCTTAGCGGGAGGGGTCGATGAGCAGTTCTTC.

The genes are TRBV5-1 and TRBJ2-7; 12 bases are shared with TRBD2. Trimming at V came to 1 base and at J to 5 bases, leaving 4 bases not matched to a gene. The CDR3 covers 15 residues. Germline V gives CDR1 SGHRS, CDR2 YFSETQ. CDR3 amino acids: CASSLSSGRGNEQYF. CDR3 in DNA: TGCGCCAGCAGCTTGTCTAGCGGGAGGGGTAACGAGCAGTACTTC.

This clone was picked up a small number of times. The gene calls are TRBV7-2 and TRBJ1-3; D remains unclear. The germline V and J ends were trimmed by 2 bases and 0 bases, with 8 bases remaining between them. Germline CDR1 is SGHTA and CDR2 is FQGNSA. This CDR3 contains 15 residues. CDR3 coding DNA: TGTGCCAGCAGCTTAAACACCGGCTCTGGAAACACCATATATTTT. This codes for CASSLNTGSGNTIYF.

The V gene is TRBV21-1, the J gene TRBJ2-5; TRBD2 is the table's D call and was not checked against the DNA. TRBV21-1 is deemed a pseudogene. CDR3 length: 12 amino acids. The CDR3 DNA follows: TGTGCCAGCAGCAAAAGGAGGGGGACCCAGTACTTC. Translation gives CASSKRRGTQYF.

The chain has TRBV6-1 and TRBJ2-3; D unclear. V was cut by 5 bases and J by 8 bases, with 11 bases left in between. This CDR3 has 12 amino acids. CDR1 and CDR2 (germline): MNHNS, SASEGT. CDR3 amino acids: CASSLTIGTQYF. CDR3 bases: TGTGCCAGCAGTTTGACCATCGGTACGCAGTATTTT.

The chain is built from TRBV28 and TRBJ1-2; TRBD1 might be the D (6 bases). This CDR3 has 15 residues. Germline CDR1 is MDHEN and CDR2 is SYDVKM. V was pared by 8 bases and J by 5 bases, with 21 bases between. This chain's CDR3 is CASGPGERFGYGYTF. The CDR3 DNA is TGTGCCAGCGGTCCAGGGGAGAGGTTCGGGTATGGCTACACCTTC.

This clone was found a few times. This chain joins TRBV11-2 and TRBJ2-1, with 9 bases fitting TRBD1. The trim removed 0 bases at V and 10 bases at J, leaving 7 bases unmatched. There are 15 residues in the CDR3. CDR1 and CDR2 (germline): SGHAT, FQNNGV. The CDR3 bases are TGTGCCAGCAGCTTAGAACACAGGGGGCTTAAGGAGCAGTTCTTC. Its translation is CASSLEHRGLKEQFF. Based on the CDR3 plus reference TRBV11-2 and TRBJ2-1, the full variable domain is EAGVAQSPRYKIIEKRQSVAFWCNPISGHATLYWYQQILGQGPKLLIQFQNNGVVDDSQLPKDRFSAERLKGVDSTLKIQPAKLEDSAVYLCASSLEHRGLKEQFFGPGTRLTVL.

The chain has TRBV7-2 and TRBJ1-1, with a tentative D call TRBD1 (6 bases). CDR3 length equals 12 residues. Germline V CDR1 and CDR2: SGHTA, FQGNSA. V was cut by 4 bases and J by 7 bases, with 10 bases left in between. The DNA for the CDR3 is TGTGCCAGCAGCTCCATAGGGGGTGAAGCTTTCTTT. This translates into CASSSIGGEAFF.

This clone came up once. J is TRBJ1-5 and V is TRBV30; no definite D call. Germline-derived CDR1 and CDR2 are GTSNPN and SVGIG (reference sequence). The CDR3 is 13 amino acids. V was clipped by 0 bases and J by 7 bases, with 10 bases between them. In nucleotides, the CDR3 is TGTGCCTGGAGTGTATATGGGGAGCAGCCCCAGCATTTT. The encoded protein is CAWSVYGEQPQHF.

The chain links TRBV2 to TRBJ1-2, with D perhaps matching TRBD1 (6 bases). CDR1 is SNHLY, CDR2 FYNNEI, per germline. V lost 6 bases, J lost 2 bases, and 13 bases lay in between. The CDR3 is 14 amino acids. CDR3: CASSGGDTNYGYTF. DNA for the CDR3: TGTGCCAGCAGCGGGGGGGACACCAACTATGGCTACACCTTC.

The chain joins TRBV2 to TRBJ1-4, with 8 bases identical to TRBD1. This CDR3 has 14 residues. J gave up 8 bases and V 6 bases, and 8 bases lay outside the gene matches. Germline lookup yields CDR1 SNHLY and CDR2 FYNNEI. The CDR3 DNA sequence: TGTGCCAGCAGACCAGACAGGGGAAAGGAAAAACTGTTTTTT. Protein sequence: CASRPDRGKEKLFF.

The chain recombines TRBV24-1 with TRBJ2-6; weak D call: TRBD1 (5 bases). CDR1 is KGHDR, CDR2 SFDVKD, per germline. Trimming took 4 bases from V and 0 from J, leaving 9 bases between them. The CDR3 is 16 amino acids. CDR3 DNA: TGTGCCACCAGTGACCTGGACAACTCTGGGGCCAACGTCCTGACTTTC. Translating it yields CATSDLDNSGANVLTF.

This clone was detected a few times. The CDR3 spells CASSEDGNTGELFF. CDR3 coding DNA: TGTGCCAGCAGCGAGGACGGTAACACCGGGGAGCTGTTTTTT. The chain recombines TRBV9 with TRBJ2-2; D is unresolved. Per germline, CDR1 SGDLS and CDR2 YYNGEE. V dropped 3 bases and J dropped 2 bases, with 8 bases sitting between them. The CDR3 sequence is 14 residues long.

J is TRBJ1-2 and V is TRBV3-1 (or the pseudogene TRBV3-2); the D gene is possibly TRBD1 (5 bases). The germline V gene encodes CDR1 LGHDT and CDR2 YNNKEL (reference sequence). This CDR3 is built from 13 residues. Trimming shortened V by 6 bases and J by 10 bases, and 18 bases separated the two germline ends. CDR3 sequence reads: CASSHRSVGYYTF. The CDR3 bases are TGTGCCAGCAGTCACAGGAGTGTGGGGTACTACACCTTC.

The J gene is TRBJ1-2, the V gene TRBV2; D uncertain. The CDR3 runs 16 residues. V was pared by 2 bases and J by 4 bases, with 17 bases between. CDR1 is SNHLY and CDR2 is FYNNEI in the germline V gene. CDR3 DNA sequence: TGTGCCAGCAGTGAAAGGTCGCTCTCCTATCCCTATGGCTACACCTTC. As protein: CASSERSLSYPYGYTF.

The chain links TRBV6-6 to TRBJ1-2; tentative D call: TRBD1 (5 bases). The germline V and J ends were trimmed by 7 bases and 7 bases, with 22 bases remaining between them. Germline values: CDR1 MNHNY, CDR2 SVGAGI (reference sequence). The CDR3 runs 15 residues. The CDR3 here is CASIRTGTVGGGYTF. The DNA of the CDR3 is TGTGCCAGCATTCGTACCGGGACTGTAGGCGGTGGCTACACCTTC.

V is TRBV7-8 and J is TRBJ1-2, with D possibly being TRBD1 (5 bases). This CDR3 region has 16 residues. Germline lookup yields CDR1 SGHVS and CDR2 FQNEAQ. V lost 3 bases to trimming and J lost 2 bases, with 16 bases between them. In nucleotides, the CDR3 is TGTGCCAGCAGCTTGAGTATGGGACGGCAGAACTATGGCTACACCTTC. Protein product: CASSLSMGRQNYGYTF.

This clone was counted a single time. DNA for the CDR3: TGTGCCTGGGGGACCGGGACCTATGGCTACACCTTC. Translated, it gives CAWGTGTYGYTF. The chain couples TRBV30 to TRBJ1-2; a weak D match, TRBD1 (5 bases). With 5 bases removed from V and 4 bases from J, the gap between germline ends came to 11 bases. Germline V gene sequence: CDR1 GTSNPN, CDR2 SVGIG (reference sequence). The CDR3 contains 12 residues.

This chain links TRBV11-2 with TRBJ1-6, with TRBD1 as a possible D gene (5 bases). Trimming shortened V by 3 bases and J by 7 bases, and 16 bases separated the two germline ends. Germline-derived CDR1 and CDR2 are SGHAT and FQNNGV. This CDR3 has 16 residues. In nucleotides, the CDR3 is TGTGCCAGCAGCTTCACAGGACGCGGCCTAAATTCACCCCTCCACTTT. Translating gives CASSFTGRGLNSPLHF.

This sequence joins TRBV5-1 and TRBJ1-2; tentatively, D is TRBD1 (6 bases). This CDR3 has 13 amino acids. Trimming left V 3 bases short and J 5 bases short, with 11 bases between. Per germline, CDR1 SGHRS and CDR2 YFSETQ. The CDR3 DNA is TGCGCCAGCAGCTCCGGACAGAGATATGGCTACACCTTC. It encodes CASSSGQRYGYTF.

Only one count was recorded for this clone. The chain combines TRBV10-3 with TRBJ1-2; 8 bases fit TRBD1. This CDR3 is built from 15 residues. Trimming at V came to 6 bases and at J to 6 bases, leaving 12 bases not matched to a gene. From germline, CDR1 is ENHRY and CDR2 SYGVKD. The CDR3 coding sequence is TGTGCCATCAGACCCGACAGGGGCGAGATAAATGGCTACACCTTC. Translating it yields CAIRPDRGEINGYTF.